What follows is one T cell receptor beta chain and its context. The data were obtained in a study of blood T cell repertoires in COVID-19. Across the study: COVID-19 samples, acute and convalescent, were from the United States, Italy and Spain. PBMCs, B-cell-depleted T cells, or T cells provided the cDNA or gDNA that made up the material.

Germline CDR1 is SGHRS and CDR2 is YFSETQ. The CDR3 has 20 amino acids. The J segment lost 0 bases and the V segment lost 0 bases, leaving 17 bases of the junction unmatched. Enrollment of patients from Seattle took place during active infection, with longitudinal follow-up. The authors' processing: Nucleated cell number was recorded as an estimate derived from reference gene primer amplification. Measured with immunoSEQ multiplex PCR; TCRdb has only the in-frame clones, and not every one. That table gives V, J and clone size, and the DNA gave D and trimming. The sample yields 200,000 to 250,000 clones, 85% to 90% seen once.

The J gene is TRBJ2-7, the V gene TRBV5-1, with TRBD1 matching 8 bases. Sequenced: peripheral blood. This clonotype originated in a man aged 50 to 60 with COVID-19, enrolled during active disease. CDR3 protein: CASSLGRPDRVPSSSYEQYF. The CDR3 coding sequence is TGCGCCAGCAGCTTGGGACGTCCGGACAGGGTCCCCTCATCCTCCTACGAGCAGTACTTC.